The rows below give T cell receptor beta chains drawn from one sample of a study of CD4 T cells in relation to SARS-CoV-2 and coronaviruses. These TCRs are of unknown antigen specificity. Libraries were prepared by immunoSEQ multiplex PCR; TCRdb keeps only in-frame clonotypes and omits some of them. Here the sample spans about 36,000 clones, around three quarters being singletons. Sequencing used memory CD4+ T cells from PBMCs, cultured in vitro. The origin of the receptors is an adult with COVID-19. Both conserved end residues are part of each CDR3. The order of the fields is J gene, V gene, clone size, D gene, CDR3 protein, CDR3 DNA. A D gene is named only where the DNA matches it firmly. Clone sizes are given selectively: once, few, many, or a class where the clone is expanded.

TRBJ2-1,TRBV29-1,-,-,CSVEGGAGSYNEQFF,TGCAGCGTTGAAGGGGGGGCTGGCTCCTACAATGAGCAGTTCTTC
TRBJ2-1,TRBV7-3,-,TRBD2,CASSLTAAGGSDNEQFF,TGTGCCAGCAGCTTAACGGCGGCGGGAGGGTCGGACAATGAGCAGTTCTTC
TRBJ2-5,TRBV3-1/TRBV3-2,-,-,CASSQQETQYF,TGTGCCAGCAGCCAGCAAGAGACCCAGTACTTC
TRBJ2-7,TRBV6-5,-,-,CASSPGNSYEQYF,TGTGCCAGCTCCCCAGGTAACTCCTACGAGCAGTACTTC
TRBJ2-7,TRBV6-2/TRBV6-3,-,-,CASSYGHSEQYF,TGTGCCAGCAGTTACGGGCACTCCGAGCAGTACTTC
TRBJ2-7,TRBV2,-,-,CASRPRGSYEQYF,TGTGCCAGCCGACCCCGGGGCTCCTACGAGCAGTACTTC
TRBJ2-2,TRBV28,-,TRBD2,CASNLRAGPLPGELFF,TGTGCCAGCAACCTAAGAGCGGGACCCCTTCCCGGGGAGCTGTTTTTT
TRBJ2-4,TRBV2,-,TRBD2,CASSGGAGAAKNIQYF,TGTGCCAGCAGTGGTGGAGCGGGGGCAGCCAAAAACATTCAGTACTTC
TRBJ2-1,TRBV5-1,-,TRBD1,CASSSRAGQGIRNEQFF,TGCGCCAGCAGCTCCCGGGCGGGACAGGGTATACGGAATGAGCAGTTCTTC
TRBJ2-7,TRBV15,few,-,CATSRTAGEQYF,TGTGCCACCAGCAGAACGGCGGGTGAGCAGTACTTC